This TCR beta chain was identified during a study of CD8 T cells in Susac syndrome. The CDR3 loop spans 16 amino acids. The V end lost 6 bases, the J end lost 2 bases, and 19 bases lay between the germline ends. Germline CDR1 SGDLS, CDR2 YYNGEE. Reverse transcription used about 0.45 to 1 ug RNA and random hexamers. TCRdb processed the immunoSEQ multiplex PCR reads anew with MiXCR; each CDR3 protein has one entry. The sample lists about 140,000 distinct CDR3 sequences, approximately 96% occurring once. Sequencing used CD4+ T cells from PBMCs. This chain links TRBV9 with TRBJ2-3; a possible D gene is TRBD2 (6 bases). This TCR was sampled from a human donor with multiple sclerosis. The CDR3 loop is CASTVGSSGDTDTQYF. CDR3 DNA sequence: TGTGCCAGCACCGTGGGTAGTAGCGGAGACACAGATACGCAGTATTTT.